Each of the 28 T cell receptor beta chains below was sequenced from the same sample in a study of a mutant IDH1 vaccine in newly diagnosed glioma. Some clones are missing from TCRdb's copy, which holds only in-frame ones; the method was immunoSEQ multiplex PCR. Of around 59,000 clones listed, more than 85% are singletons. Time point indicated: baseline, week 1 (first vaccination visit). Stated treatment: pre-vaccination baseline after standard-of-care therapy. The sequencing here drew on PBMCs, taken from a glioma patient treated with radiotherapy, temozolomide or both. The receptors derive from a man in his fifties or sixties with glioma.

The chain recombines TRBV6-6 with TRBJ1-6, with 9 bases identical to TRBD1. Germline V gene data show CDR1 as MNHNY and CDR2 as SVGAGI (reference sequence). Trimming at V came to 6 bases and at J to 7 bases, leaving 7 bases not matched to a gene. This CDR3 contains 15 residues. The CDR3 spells CASSWDGTGNSPLHF. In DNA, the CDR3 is TGTGCCAGCAGCTGGGACGGGACAGGGAATTCACCCCTCCACTTT.

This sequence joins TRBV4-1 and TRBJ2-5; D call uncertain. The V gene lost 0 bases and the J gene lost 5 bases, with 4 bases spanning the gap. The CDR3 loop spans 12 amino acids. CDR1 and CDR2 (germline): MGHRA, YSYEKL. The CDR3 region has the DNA TGCGCCAGCAGCCAAGATCGGGAGACCCAGTACTTC. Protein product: CASSQDRETQYF.

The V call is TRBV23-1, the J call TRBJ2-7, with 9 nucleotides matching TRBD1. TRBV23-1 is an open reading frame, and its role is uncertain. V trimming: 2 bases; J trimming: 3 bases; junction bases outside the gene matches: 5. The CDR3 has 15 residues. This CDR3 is CASSQGDRVCYEQYF. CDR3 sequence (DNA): TGCGCCAGCAGTCAAGGGGACAGGGTGTGCTACGAGCAGTACTTC.

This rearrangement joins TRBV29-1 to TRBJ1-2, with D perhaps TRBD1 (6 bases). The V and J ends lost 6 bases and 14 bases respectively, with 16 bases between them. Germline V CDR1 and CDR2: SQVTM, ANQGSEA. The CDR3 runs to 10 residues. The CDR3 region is CSVMAGGRTF. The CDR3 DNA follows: TGCAGCGTGATGGCCGGGGGGCGTACCTTC.

The CDR3 protein is CAWRGQLYPPLHF. The CDR3 bases are TGTGCCTGGAGAGGACAGCTTTACCCGCCCCTCCACTTT. This rearrangement joins TRBV30 to TRBJ1-6, with D possibly being TRBD1 (6 bases). Per the germline V gene, CDR1 is GTSNPN and CDR2 is SVGIG (reference sequence). Trimming removed 3 bases from V and 13 bases from J, with 16 bases in between. This CDR3 spans 13 amino acids.

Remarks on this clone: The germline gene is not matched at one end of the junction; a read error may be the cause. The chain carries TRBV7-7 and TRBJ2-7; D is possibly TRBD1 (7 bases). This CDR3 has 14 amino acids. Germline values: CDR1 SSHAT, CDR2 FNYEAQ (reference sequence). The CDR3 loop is CASSPAGQSYEQYF. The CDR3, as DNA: TGTGCTAGCAGCCCCGCGGGACAGTCCTACGAGCAGTACTTC.

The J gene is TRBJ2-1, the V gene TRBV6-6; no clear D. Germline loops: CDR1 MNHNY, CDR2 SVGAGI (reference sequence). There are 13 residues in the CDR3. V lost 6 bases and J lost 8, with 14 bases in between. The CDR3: CASSDGSTHEQFF. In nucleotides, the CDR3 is TGTGCCAGCAGCGATGGGTCCACGCATGAGCAGTTCTTC.

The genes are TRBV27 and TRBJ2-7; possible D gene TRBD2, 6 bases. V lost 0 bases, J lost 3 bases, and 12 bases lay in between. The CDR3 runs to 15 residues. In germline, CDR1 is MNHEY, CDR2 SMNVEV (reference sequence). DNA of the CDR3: TGTGCCAGCAGTTTATCGGAGGGTCGGGTCTACGAGCAGTACTTC. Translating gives CASSLSEGRVYEQYF.

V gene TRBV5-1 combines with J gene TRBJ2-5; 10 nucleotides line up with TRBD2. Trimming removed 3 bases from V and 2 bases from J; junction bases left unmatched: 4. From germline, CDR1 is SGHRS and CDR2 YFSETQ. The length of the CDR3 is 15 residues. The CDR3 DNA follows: TGCGCCAGCAGCTATACAGCGGGAGGGCAAGAGACCCAGTACTTC. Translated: CASSYTAGGQETQYF.

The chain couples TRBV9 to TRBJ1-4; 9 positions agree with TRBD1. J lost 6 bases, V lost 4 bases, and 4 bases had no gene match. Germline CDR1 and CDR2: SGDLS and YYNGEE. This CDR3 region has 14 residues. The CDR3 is CASSYRDRDEKLFF. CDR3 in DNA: TGTGCCAGCAGCTATCGGGACAGGGATGAAAAACTGTTTTTT. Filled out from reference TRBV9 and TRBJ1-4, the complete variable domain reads DSGVTQTPKHLITATGQRVTLRCSPRSGDLSVYWYQQSLDQGLQFLIQYYNGEERAKGNILERFSAQQFPDLHSELNLSSLELGDSALYFCASSYRDRDEKLFFGSGTQLSVL.

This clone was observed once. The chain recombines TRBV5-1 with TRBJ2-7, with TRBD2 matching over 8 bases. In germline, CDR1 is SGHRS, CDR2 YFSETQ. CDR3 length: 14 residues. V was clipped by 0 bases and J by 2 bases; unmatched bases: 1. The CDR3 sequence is CASSLAGGPYEQYF. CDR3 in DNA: TGCGCCAGCAGCTTGGCGGGAGGGCCCTACGAGCAGTACTTC.

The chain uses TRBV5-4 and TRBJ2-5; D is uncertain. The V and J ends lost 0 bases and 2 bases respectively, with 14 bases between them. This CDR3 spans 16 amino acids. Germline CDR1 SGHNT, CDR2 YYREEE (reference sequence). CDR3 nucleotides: TGTGCCAGCAGCTTGGCCCCATCGTCAAAACAAGAGACCCAGTACTTC. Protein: CASSLAPSSKQETQYF.

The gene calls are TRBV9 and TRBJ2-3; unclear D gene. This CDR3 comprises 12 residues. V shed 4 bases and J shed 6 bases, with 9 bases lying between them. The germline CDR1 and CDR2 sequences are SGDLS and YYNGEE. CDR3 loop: CASSRTEDTQYF. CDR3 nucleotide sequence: TGTGCCAGCAGCCGAACGGAGGATACGCAGTATTTT.

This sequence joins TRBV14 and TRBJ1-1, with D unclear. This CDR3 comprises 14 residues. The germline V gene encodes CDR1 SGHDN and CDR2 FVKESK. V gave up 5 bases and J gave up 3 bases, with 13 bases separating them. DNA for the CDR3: TGTGCCAGCAGCAGGGTCAGGCCGGACACTGAAGCTTTCTTT. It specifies CASSRVRPDTEAFF.

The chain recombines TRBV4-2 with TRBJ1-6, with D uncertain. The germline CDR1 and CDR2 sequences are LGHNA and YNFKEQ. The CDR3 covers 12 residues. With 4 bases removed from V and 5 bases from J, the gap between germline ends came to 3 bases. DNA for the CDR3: TGTGCCAGCAGCCGTGATAATTCACCCCTCCACTTT. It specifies CASSRDNSPLHF.

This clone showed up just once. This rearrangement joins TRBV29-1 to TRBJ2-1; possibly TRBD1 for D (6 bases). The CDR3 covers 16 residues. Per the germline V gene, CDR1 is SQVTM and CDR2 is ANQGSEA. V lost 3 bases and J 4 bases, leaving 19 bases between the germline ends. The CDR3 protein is CSVDRVVGARYNEQFF. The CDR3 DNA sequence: TGCAGCGTTGATCGAGTGGTGGGGGCCCGATACAATGAGCAGTTCTTC.

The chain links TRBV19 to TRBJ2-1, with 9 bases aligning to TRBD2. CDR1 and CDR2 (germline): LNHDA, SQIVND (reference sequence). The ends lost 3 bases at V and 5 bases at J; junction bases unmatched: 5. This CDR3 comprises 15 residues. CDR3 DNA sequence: TGTGCCAGTAGTATCGCGGGAGGGCCCCACAATGAGCAGTTCTTC. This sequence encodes CASSIAGGPHNEQFF.

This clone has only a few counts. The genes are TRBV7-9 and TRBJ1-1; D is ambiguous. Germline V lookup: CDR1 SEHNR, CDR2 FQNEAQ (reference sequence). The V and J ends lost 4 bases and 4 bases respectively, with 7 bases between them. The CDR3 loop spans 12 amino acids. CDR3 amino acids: CASSSASTEAFF. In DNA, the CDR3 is TGTGCCAGCAGCTCGGCTAGCACTGAAGCTTTCTTT.

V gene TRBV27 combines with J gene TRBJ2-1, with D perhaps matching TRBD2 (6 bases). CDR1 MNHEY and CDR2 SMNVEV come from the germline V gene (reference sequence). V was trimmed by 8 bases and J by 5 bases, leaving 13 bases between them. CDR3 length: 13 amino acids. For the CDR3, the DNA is TGTGCCAGCGCTGACTGGGGGGACAATGAGCAGTTCTTC. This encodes CASADWGDNEQFF.

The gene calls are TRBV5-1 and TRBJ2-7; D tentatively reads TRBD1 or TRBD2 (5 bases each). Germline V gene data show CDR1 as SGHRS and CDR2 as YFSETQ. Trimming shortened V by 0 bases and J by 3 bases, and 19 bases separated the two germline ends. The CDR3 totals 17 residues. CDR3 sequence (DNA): TGCGCCAGCAGCTTGGCCGTGGGGACCCCTAATTTCTACGAGCAGTACTTC. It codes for CASSLAVGTPNFYEQYF.

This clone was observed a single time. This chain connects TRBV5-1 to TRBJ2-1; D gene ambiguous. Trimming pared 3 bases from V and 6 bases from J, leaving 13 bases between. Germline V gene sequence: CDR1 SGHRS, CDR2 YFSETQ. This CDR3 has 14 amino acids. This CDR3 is CASSWQGPLNEQFF. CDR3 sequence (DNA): TGCGCCAGCAGCTGGCAAGGTCCTCTCAATGAGCAGTTCTTC.

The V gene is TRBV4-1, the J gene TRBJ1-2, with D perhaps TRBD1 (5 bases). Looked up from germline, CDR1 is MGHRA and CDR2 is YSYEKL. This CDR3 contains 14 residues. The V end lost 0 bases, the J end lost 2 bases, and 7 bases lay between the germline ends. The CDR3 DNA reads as TGCGCCAGCAGCCAAGATGACAGCAACTATGGCTACACCTTC. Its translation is CASSQDDSNYGYTF.

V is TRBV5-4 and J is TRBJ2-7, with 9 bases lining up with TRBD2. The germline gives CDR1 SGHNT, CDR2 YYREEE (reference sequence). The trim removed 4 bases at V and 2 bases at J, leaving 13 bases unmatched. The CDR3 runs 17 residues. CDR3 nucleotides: TGTGCCAGCAGCCCCGGACGGGTTGGCGGGGGGGCCTACGAGCAGTACTTC. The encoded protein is CASSPGRVGGGAYEQYF.

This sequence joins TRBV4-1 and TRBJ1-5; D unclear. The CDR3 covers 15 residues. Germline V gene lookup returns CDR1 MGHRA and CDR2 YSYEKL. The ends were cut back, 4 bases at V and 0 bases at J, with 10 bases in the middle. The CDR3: CASSPQGYSNQPQHF. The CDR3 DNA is TGCGCCAGCAGCCCACAAGGGTATAGCAATCAGCCCCAGCATTTT.

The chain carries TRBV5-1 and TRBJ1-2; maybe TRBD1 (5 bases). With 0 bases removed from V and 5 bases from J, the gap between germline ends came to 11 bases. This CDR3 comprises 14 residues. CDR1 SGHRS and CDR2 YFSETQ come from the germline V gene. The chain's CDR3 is CASSLGRGLYGYTF. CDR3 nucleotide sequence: TGCGCCAGCAGCTTGGGACGGGGACTTTATGGCTACACCTTC. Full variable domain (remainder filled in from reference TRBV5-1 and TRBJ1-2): KAGVTQTPRYLIKTRGQQVTLSCSPISGHRSVSWYQQTPGQGLQFLFEYFSETQRNKGNFPGRFSGRQFSNSRSEMNVSTLELGDSALYLCASSLGRGLYGYTFGSGTRLTVV.

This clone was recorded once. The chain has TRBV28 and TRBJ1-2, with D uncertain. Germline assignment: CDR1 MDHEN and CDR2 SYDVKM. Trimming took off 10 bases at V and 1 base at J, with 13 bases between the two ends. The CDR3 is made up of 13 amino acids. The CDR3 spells CATQPLFNYGYTF. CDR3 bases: TGTGCCACCCAACCCCTTTTTAACTATGGCTACACCTTC.

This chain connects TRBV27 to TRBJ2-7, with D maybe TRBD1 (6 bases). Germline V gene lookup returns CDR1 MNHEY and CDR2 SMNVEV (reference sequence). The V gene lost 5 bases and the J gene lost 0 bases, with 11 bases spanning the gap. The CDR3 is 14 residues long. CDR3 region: CASSARTDSYEQYF. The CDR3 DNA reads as TGTGCCAGCAGTGCGCGGACAGACTCCTACGAGCAGTACTTC.

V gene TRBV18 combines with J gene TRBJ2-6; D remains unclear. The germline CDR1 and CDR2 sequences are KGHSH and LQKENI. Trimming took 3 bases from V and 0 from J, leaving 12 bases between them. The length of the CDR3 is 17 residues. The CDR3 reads CASSPPWLSSGANVLTF. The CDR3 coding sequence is TGTGCCAGCTCACCTCCCTGGCTTAGCTCTGGGGCCAACGTCCTGACTTTC.